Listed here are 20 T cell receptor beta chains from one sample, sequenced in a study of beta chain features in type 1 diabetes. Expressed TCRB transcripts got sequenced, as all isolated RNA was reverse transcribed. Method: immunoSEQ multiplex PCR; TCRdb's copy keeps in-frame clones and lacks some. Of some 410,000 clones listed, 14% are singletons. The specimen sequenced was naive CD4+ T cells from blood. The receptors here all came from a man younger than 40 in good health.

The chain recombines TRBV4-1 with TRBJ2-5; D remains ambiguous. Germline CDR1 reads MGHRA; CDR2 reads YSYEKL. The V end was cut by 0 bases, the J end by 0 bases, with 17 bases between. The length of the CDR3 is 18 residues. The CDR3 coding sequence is TGCGCCAGCAGCCAAGATCTTCATGACCCCTCGTACCAAGAGACCCAGTACTTC. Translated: CASSQDLHDPSYQETQYF.

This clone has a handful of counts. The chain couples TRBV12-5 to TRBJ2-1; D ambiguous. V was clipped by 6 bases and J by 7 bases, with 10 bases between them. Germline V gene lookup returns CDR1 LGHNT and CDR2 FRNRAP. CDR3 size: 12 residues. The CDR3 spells CASGHRGNEQFF. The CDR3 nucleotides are TGTGCTAGTGGCCACCGTGGTAATGAGCAGTTCTTC.

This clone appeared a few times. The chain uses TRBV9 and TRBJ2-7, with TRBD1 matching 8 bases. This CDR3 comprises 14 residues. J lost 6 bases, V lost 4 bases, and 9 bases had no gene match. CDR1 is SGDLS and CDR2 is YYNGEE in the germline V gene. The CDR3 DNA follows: TGTGCCAGCAGCTCACCGGGACAGGCCAGCGAGCAGTACTTC. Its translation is CASSSPGQASEQYF.

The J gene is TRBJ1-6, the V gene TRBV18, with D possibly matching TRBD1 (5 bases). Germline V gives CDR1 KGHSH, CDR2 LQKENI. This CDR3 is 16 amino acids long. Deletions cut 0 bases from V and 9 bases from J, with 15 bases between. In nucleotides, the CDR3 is TGTGCCAGCTCACCACCGGGGCAGGGTGGGCTTTCACCCCTCCACTTT. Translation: CASSPPGQGGLSPLHF.

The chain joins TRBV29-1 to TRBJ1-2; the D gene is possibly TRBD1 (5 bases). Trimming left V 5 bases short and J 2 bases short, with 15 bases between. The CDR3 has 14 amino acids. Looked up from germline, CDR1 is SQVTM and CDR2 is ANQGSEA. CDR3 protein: CSVSKGAGNYGYTF. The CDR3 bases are TGCAGCGTTAGTAAAGGGGCGGGGAACTATGGCTACACCTTC. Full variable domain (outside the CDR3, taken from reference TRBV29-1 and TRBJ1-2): SAVISQKPSRDICQRGTSLTIQCQVDSQVTMMFWYRQQPGQSLTLIATANQGSEATYESGFVIDKFPISRPNLTFSTLTVSNMSPEDSSIYLCSVSKGAGNYGYTFGSGTRLTVV.

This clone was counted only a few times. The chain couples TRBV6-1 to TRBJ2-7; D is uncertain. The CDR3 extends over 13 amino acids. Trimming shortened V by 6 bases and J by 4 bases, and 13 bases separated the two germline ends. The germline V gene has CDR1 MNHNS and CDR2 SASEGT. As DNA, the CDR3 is TGTGCCAGCAGCGCGTCAGTCGGGTACGAGCAGTACGTC. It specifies CASSASVGYEQYV.

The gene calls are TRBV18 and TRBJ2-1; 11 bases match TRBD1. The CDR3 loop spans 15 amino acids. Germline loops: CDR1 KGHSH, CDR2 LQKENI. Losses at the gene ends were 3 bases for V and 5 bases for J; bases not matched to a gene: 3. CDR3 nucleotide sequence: TGTGCCAGCTCACCGGACAGGGGGCAGAACAATGAGCAGTTCTTC. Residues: CASSPDRGQNNEQFF.

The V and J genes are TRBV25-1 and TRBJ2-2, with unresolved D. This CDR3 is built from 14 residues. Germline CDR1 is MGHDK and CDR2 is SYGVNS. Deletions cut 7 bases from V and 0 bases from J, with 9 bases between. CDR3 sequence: CASTLGANTGELFF. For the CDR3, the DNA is TGTGCCAGCACCCTGGGCGCGAACACCGGGGAGCTGTTTTTT.

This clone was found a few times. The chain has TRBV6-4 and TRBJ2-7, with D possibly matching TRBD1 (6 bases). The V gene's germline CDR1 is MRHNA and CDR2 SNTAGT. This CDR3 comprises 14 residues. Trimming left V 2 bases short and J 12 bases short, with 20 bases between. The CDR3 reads CASSDPEDTGIRYF. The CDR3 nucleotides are TGTGCCAGCAGTGACCCCGAAGATACAGGGATTCGGTACTTC.

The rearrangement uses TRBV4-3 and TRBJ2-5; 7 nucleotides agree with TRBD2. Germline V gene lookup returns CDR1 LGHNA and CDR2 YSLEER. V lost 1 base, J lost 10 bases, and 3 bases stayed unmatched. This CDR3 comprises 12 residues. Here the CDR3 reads CASSQAGGNQYF. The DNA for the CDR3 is TGCGCCAGCAGCCAAGCCGGGGGGAACCAGTACTTC.

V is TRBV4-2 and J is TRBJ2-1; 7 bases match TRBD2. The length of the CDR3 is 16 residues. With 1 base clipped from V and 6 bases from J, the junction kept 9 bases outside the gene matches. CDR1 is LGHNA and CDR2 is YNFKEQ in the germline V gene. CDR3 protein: CASSQAGLADGNEQFF. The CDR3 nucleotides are TGTGCCAGCAGCCAAGCTGGTCTAGCGGATGGCAATGAGCAGTTCTTC.

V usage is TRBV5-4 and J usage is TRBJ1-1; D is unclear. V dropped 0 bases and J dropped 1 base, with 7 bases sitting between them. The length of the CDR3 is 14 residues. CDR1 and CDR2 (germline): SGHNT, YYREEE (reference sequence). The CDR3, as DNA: TGTGCCAGCAGCTTGGAACACTGGAACACTGAAGCTTTCTTT. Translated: CASSLEHWNTEAFF.

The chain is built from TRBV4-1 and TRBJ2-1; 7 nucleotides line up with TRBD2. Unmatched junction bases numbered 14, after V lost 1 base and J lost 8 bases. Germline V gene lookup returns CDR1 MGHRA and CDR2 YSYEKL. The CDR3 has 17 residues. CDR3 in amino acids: CASSQGRRGREHDEQFF. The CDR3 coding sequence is TGCGCCAGCAGCCAAGGGAGGCGAGGGCGGGAGCACGATGAGCAGTTCTTC.

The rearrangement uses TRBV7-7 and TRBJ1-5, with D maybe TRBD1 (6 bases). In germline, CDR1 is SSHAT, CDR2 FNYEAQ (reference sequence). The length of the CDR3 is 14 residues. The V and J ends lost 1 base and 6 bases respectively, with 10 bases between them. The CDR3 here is CASSLEGGGQPQHF. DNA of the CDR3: TGTGCCAGCAGCTTAGAAGGGGGAGGTCAGCCCCAGCATTTT.

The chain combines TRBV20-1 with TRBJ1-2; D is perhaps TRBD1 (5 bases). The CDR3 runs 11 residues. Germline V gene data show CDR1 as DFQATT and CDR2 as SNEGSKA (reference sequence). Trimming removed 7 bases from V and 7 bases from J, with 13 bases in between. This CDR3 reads CSVSGIPGYTF. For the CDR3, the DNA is TGCAGTGTTTCAGGGATTCCTGGCTACACCTTC.

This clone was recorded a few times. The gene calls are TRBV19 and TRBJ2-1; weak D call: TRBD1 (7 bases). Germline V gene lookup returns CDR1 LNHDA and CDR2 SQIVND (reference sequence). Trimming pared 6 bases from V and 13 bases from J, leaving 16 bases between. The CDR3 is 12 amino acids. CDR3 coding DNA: TGTGCCAGTAGCCAGGGGGGCTATAGACAGTTCTTC. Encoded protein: CASSQGGYRQFF.

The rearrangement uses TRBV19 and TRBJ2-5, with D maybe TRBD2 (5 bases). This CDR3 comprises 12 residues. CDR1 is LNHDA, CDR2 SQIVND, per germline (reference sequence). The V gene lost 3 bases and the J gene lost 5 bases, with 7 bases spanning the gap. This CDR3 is CASSMWRETQYF. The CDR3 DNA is TGTGCCAGTAGTATGTGGAGGGAGACCCAGTACTTC.

This CDR3 is CASRVKVGGGYTF. CDR3 DNA: TGTGCCAGCAGGGTCAAGGTTGGTGGTGGCTACACCTTC. V gene TRBV6-1 combines with J gene TRBJ1-2, with D unclear. The CDR3 loop spans 13 amino acids. Per the germline V gene, CDR1 is MNHNS and CDR2 is SASEGT. V dropped 6 bases and J dropped 7 bases, with 15 bases sitting between them.

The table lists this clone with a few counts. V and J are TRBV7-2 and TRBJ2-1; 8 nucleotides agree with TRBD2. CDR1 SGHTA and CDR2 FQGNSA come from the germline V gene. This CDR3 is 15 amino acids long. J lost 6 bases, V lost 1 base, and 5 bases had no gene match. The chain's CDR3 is CASSLDGAGGNEQFF. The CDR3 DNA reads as TGTGCCAGCAGCTTAGACGGCGCGGGGGGCAATGAGCAGTTCTTC.

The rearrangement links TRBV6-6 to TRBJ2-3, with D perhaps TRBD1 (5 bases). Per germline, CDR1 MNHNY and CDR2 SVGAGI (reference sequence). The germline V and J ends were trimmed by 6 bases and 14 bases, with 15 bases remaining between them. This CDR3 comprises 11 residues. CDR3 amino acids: CASRDVRAWYF. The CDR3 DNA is TGTGCCAGCAGGGACGTCAGGGCTTGGTATTTT.